Presented here are 6 T cell receptor beta chains from one specimen sequenced in a study of blood T cell repertoires in COVID-19. Repertoires were generated with immunoSEQ multiplex PCR, while TCRdb's copy carries only in-frame clones and drops some. This table holds roughly 80,000 clones, around 80% found once. Sequencing input: peripheral blood. All receptors come from a human donor in a cohort sampled during active COVID-19.

This CDR3 is CASSPIDISPHQPLYGYTF. CDR3 bases: TGTGCCAGCAGCCCTATCGACATTTCGCCCCACCAGCCCCTCTATGGCTACACCTTC. The chain links TRBV5-8 to TRBJ1-2; D uncertain. The CDR3 is 19 residues long. In germline, CDR1 is SGHTS, CDR2 YDEGEE. V lost 4 bases, J lost 4 bases, and 29 bases lay in between.

The V call is TRBV15, the J call TRBJ2-7; D possibly corresponds to TRBD1 (5 bases). The V end lost 0 bases, the J end lost 4 bases, and 10 bases lay between the germline ends. Germline-derived CDR1 and CDR2 are LNHNV and YYDKDF (reference sequence). The CDR3 runs 14 residues. In DNA form, the CDR3 reads TGTGCCACCAGCAGAGACAGGGCTAGTTACGAGCAGTACTTC. It translates to CATSRDRASYEQYF. Filled out from reference TRBV15 and TRBJ2-7, the complete variable domain reads DAMVIQNPRYQVTQFGKPVTLSCSQTLNHNVMYWYQQKSSQAPKLLFHYYDKDFNNEADTPDNFQSRRPNTSFCFLDIRSPGLGDTAMYLCATSRDRASYEQYFGPGTRLTVT.

Only one count was recorded for this clone. This chain joins TRBV5-4 and TRBJ2-4; 7 nucleotides agree with TRBD1. Germline assignment: CDR1 SGHNT and CDR2 YYREEE (reference sequence). V trimming: 4 bases; J trimming: 10 bases; junction bases outside the gene matches: 11. The CDR3 runs 14 residues. The CDR3 is CASSTNPGQRIQYF. The CDR3 DNA reads as TGTGCCAGCAGCACCAACCCGGGACAGAGAATTCAGTACTTC.

This clone came up once. The V call is TRBV19, the J call TRBJ2-2; 7 bases fit TRBD1. CDR1 LNHDA and CDR2 SQIVND come from the germline V gene (reference sequence). This CDR3 contains 15 residues. V lost 8 bases to trimming and J lost 5 bases; unmatched junction nucleotides: 11. Here the CDR3 DNA reads TGTGCCAGTTTCCCCCGTCCAGGGGGTACCGGGGAGCTGTTTTTT. As protein: CASFPRPGGTGELFF.

The chain employs TRBV18 and TRBJ1-3; 7 bases are shared with TRBD1. The CDR3 contains 18 residues. CDR1 is KGHSH and CDR2 is LQKENI in the germline V gene. V was pared by 2 bases and J by 2 bases, with 12 bases of the junction left unmatched. The CDR3 bases are TGTGCCAGCTCACCAAGGGGGACAGCCGTCTATCCTGGAAACACCATATATTTT. Amino acids: CASSPRGTAVYPGNTIYF.

The chain links TRBV7-9 to TRBJ1-6; no definite D call. Trimming shortened V by 1 base and J by 6 bases, and 10 bases separated the two germline ends. The germline V gene encodes CDR1 SEHNR and CDR2 FQNEAQ (reference sequence). The CDR3 covers 15 residues. CDR3 sequence: CASSLVLGVNSPLHF. CDR3 nucleotides: TGTGCCAGCAGCTTAGTCCTGGGAGTTAATTCACCCCTCCACTTT.